One and the same sample provided the 26 T cell receptor beta chains below, sequenced in a study of cytomegalovirus exposure and HLA in healthy donors. The study ran its PCR with 60 Vbeta and 13 Jbeta primers. The method was immunoSEQ multiplex PCR; TCRdb's version includes in-frame clones alone and lacks a portion of them. The sample shows around 130,000 clones, around 70% of them seen only once. The sequenced material came from PBMCs. The receptors originated from a man aged 35 to 55 in good health and CMV-seropositive.

The rearrangement uses TRBV27 and TRBJ2-3; D unresolved. The germline V and J ends were trimmed by 3 bases and 1 base, with 11 bases remaining between them. Per germline, CDR1 MNHEY and CDR2 SMNVEV (reference sequence). CDR3 length: 15 residues. The DNA of the CDR3 is TGTGCCAGCAGTTTGGAAGGCCGGGGCACAGATACGCAGTATTTT. Encoded protein: CASSLEGRGTDTQYF.

The gene calls are TRBV9 and TRBJ2-5, with D tentatively TRBD1 (5 bases). Trimming left V 0 bases short and J 2 bases short, with 8 bases between. CDR3 size: 14 residues. Germline V gene data show CDR1 as SGDLS and CDR2 as YYNGEE. This CDR3 reads CASSVGGQQETQYF. DNA for the CDR3: TGTGCCAGCAGCGTAGGGGGCCAACAAGAGACCCAGTACTTC.

The rearrangement uses TRBV28 and TRBJ2-7; weak D call: TRBD1 (6 bases). The CDR3 is made up of 13 amino acids. Trimming left V 8 bases short and J 5 bases short, with 16 bases between. Germline V gene data show CDR1 as MDHEN and CDR2 as SYDVKM. The CDR3 DNA is TGTGCCAGCCGGTGGGGGCCGTGGGACGAGCAGTACTTC. Translating gives CASRWGPWDEQYF.

V usage is TRBV5-1 and J usage is TRBJ2-7; maybe TRBD1 (7 bases). CDR1 is SGHRS and CDR2 is YFSETQ in the germline V gene. This CDR3 is 14 amino acids long. V lost 4 bases, J lost 4 bases, and 15 bases lay in between. The CDR3 reads CASSNRGRGYEQYF. The CDR3, as DNA: TGCGCCAGCAGCAACAGGGGCCGGGGGTACGAGCAGTACTTC.

The V and J genes are TRBV5-1 and TRBJ2-1; 13 bases are a match to TRBD2. Germline assignment: CDR1 SGHRS and CDR2 YFSETQ. This CDR3 has 15 amino acids. V trimming: 4 bases; J trimming: 6 bases; junction bases outside the gene matches: 4. CDR3 DNA: TGCGCCAGCAGCCTGGGACTAGCGGGATCCAATGAGCAGTTCTTC. Its protein is CASSLGLAGSNEQFF.

This chain joins TRBV28 and TRBJ2-7; 7 bases agree with TRBD2. This CDR3 contains 15 residues. The V and J ends lost 1 base and 0 bases, in that order; junction bases with no gene match: 3. Germline V lookup: CDR1 MDHEN, CDR2 SYDVKM. In DNA form, the CDR3 reads TGTGCCAGCAGTTTATACGGGAGGAGCTCCTACGAGCAGTACTTC. Protein: CASSLYGRSSYEQYF.

V usage is TRBV18 and J usage is TRBJ2-3; 8 bases match TRBD2. This CDR3 region has 14 residues. Per germline, CDR1 KGHSH and CDR2 LQKENI. V lost 1 base, J lost 5 bases, and 2 bases stayed unmatched. CDR3 region: CASSPRLAGDTQYF. As DNA, the CDR3 is TGTGCCAGCTCACCACGCCTAGCGGGAGATACGCAGTATTTT.

The chain is built from TRBV6-6 and TRBJ2-7; 11 bases align to TRBD2. The length of the CDR3 is 14 residues. V was pared by 7 bases and J by 3 bases, with 5 bases of the junction left unmatched. Germline CDR1 reads MNHNY; CDR2 reads SVGAGI (reference sequence). In nucleotides, the CDR3 is TGTGCCAGCAAGCTAGCGGGGGGAGTCTACGAGCAGTACTTC. This gives the protein CASKLAGGVYEQYF.

The CDR3 spells CASSGETGRGTDTQYF. Here the CDR3 DNA reads TGCGCCAGCAGCGGGGAGACAGGGAGAGGCACAGATACGCAGTATTTT. The chain couples TRBV5-1 to TRBJ2-3; 7 bases fit TRBD1. CDR3 size: 16 residues. Germline CDR1 SGHRS, CDR2 YFSETQ. Trimming removed 4 bases from V and 1 base from J; junction bases left unmatched: 9. The variable domain in full, completed from reference TRBV5-1 and TRBJ2-3, reads KAGVTQTPRYLIKTRGQQVTLSCSPISGHRSVSWYQQTPGQGLQFLFEYFSETQRNKGNFPGRFSGRQFSNSRSEMNVSTLELGDSALYLCASSGETGRGTDTQYFGPGTRLTVL.

The chain joins TRBV7-2 to TRBJ2-2; D is possibly TRBD2 (5 bases). V lost 5 bases and J 6 bases, leaving 13 bases between the germline ends. The CDR3 length is 14 residues. In germline, CDR1 is SGHTA, CDR2 FQGNSA. This CDR3 is CASSTRTGSGELFF. CDR3 DNA: TGTGCCAGCAGCACCCGAACGGGGTCCGGGGAGCTGTTTTTT.

This clone was detected only a few times. V and J are TRBV6-5 and TRBJ1-4; D is uncertain. This CDR3 comprises 16 residues. The V and J ends lost 0 bases and 0 bases respectively, with 8 bases between them. Germline CDR1 MNHEY, CDR2 SVGAGI. The CDR3 region is CASSYSWLATNEKLFF. CDR3 DNA sequence: TGTGCCAGCAGTTACTCTTGGCTTGCAACTAATGAAAAACTGTTTTTT.

The rearrangement uses TRBV9 and TRBJ2-7, with TRBD2 as a possible D gene (5 bases). V lost 0 bases and J lost 7, with 11 bases in between. Germline-derived CDR1 and CDR2 are SGDLS and YYNGEE. The length of the CDR3 is 13 residues. This CDR3 is CASSVGTREEQYF. CDR3 in DNA: TGTGCCAGCAGCGTAGGTACGAGGGAGGAGCAGTACTTC. Supplemented by reference TRBV9 and TRBJ2-7, the full variable domain reads DSGVTQTPKHLITATGQRVTLRCSPRSGDLSVYWYQQSLDQGLQFLIQYYNGEERAKGNILERFSAQQFPDLHSELNLSSLELGDSALYFCASSVGTREEQYFGPGTRLTVT.

The chain recombines TRBV5-1 with TRBJ2-2, with 14 bases aligning to TRBD2. CDR3 length: 18 amino acids. The ends lost 3 bases at V and 7 bases at J; junction bases unmatched: 11. CDR1 is SGHRS, CDR2 YFSETQ, per germline. The CDR3 bases are TGCGCCAGCAGCTCAGGACTAGCGGGGGGCCCGAAAAACGGGGAGCTGTTTTTT. Its translation: CASSSGLAGGPKNGELFF.

Remarks on this clone: Other DNA sequences within the sample encode an identical CDR3. This chain's CDR3 is CASSLDQGDTQYF. Written as DNA, the CDR3 is TGTGCCAGCAGCCTCGACCAGGGGGATACGCAGTATTTT. The gene calls are TRBV11-2 and TRBJ2-3; weak D call: TRBD1 (6 bases). The CDR3 runs to 13 residues. V lost 5 bases, J lost 6 bases, and 12 bases lay in between. Germline CDR1 SGHAT, CDR2 FQNNGV.

This chain connects TRBV2 to TRBJ1-3; maybe TRBD1 (6 bases). The V end lost 7 bases, the J end lost 0 bases, and 10 bases lay between the germline ends. From germline, CDR1 is SNHLY and CDR2 FYNNEI. The CDR3 covers 14 residues. CDR3: CASIWTDSGNTIYF. DNA of the CDR3: TGTGCCAGCATCTGGACAGACTCTGGAAACACCATATATTTT.

The chain carries TRBV11-2 and TRBJ2-5, with D perhaps TRBD2 (6 bases). CDR3 size: 17 residues. V lost 0 bases, J lost 3 bases, and 17 bases lay in between. In germline, CDR1 is SGHAT, CDR2 FQNNGV. The DNA of the CDR3 is TGTGCCAGCAGCTTAGATTACTCCACCCGGGGGAAAGAGACCCAGTACTTC. Translation gives CASSLDYSTRGKETQYF. Filled out from reference TRBV11-2 and TRBJ2-5, the complete variable domain reads EAGVAQSPRYKIIEKRQSVAFWCNPISGHATLYWYQQILGQGPKLLIQFQNNGVVDDSQLPKDRFSAERLKGVDSTLKIQPAKLEDSAVYLCASSLDYSTRGKETQYFGPGTRLLVL.

CDR3 nucleotides: TGTGCCAGCAGCCAAGGAGTCCAGGCCTACGAGCAGTACTTC. The encoded protein is CASSQGVQAYEQYF. The chain uses TRBV4-2 and TRBJ2-7; D not resolved. Trimming removed 1 base from V and 2 bases from J, with 9 bases in between. CDR3 length: 14 amino acids. From germline, CDR1 is LGHNA and CDR2 YNFKEQ.

The table lists this clone with a count of one. The rearrangement links TRBV5-6 to TRBJ1-6; TRBD1 matches 7 bases. Germline V gene sequence: CDR1 SGHDT, CDR2 YYEEEE. The CDR3 covers 14 residues. Trimming at V came to 0 bases and at J to 9 bases, leaving 3 bases not matched to a gene. The CDR3 is CASSLEGAISPLHF. DNA of the CDR3: TGTGCCAGCAGCTTGGAGGGGGCGATTTCACCCCTCCACTTT.

This clone was counted a single time. The same CDR3 can be traced to other DNA sequences in this sample. The chain has TRBV7-9 and TRBJ2-7; weak D call: TRBD1 (5 bases). The CDR3 runs 12 residues. Trimming pared 5 bases from V and 4 bases from J, leaving 9 bases between. The V gene's germline CDR1 is SEHNR and CDR2 FQNEAQ (reference sequence). Here the CDR3 reads CASSLTGYEQYF. CDR3 nucleotides: TGTGCCAGCAGCCTCACAGGTTACGAGCAGTACTTC.

This chain links TRBV30 with TRBJ2-5, with unresolved D. Germline CDR1 is GTSNPN and CDR2 is SVGIG (reference sequence). The CDR3 is 13 residues long. V was pared by 0 bases and J by 4 bases, with 9 bases between. CDR3 coding DNA: TGTGCCTGGAGTGTTGGGTCAGGAGAGACCCAGTACTTC. The encoded protein is CAWSVGSGETQYF.

The V and J genes are TRBV10-3 and TRBJ1-6, with TRBD1 identical over 10 bases. Germline values: CDR1 ENHRY, CDR2 SYGVKD. Trimming took 6 bases from V and 5 from J; bases not matched to a gene: 1. The CDR3 runs to 14 residues. The CDR3 is CAIRGTGDNSPLHF. As DNA, the CDR3 is TGTGCCATCAGAGGGACAGGGGATAATTCACCCCTCCACTTT.

The chain recombines TRBV6-5 with TRBJ1-4; D gene uncertain. Deletions cut 6 bases from V and 8 bases from J, with 16 bases between. The germline CDR1 and CDR2 sequences are MNHEY and SVGAGI. The CDR3 consists of 14 residues. The CDR3 loop is CASSQRTTGEKLFF. CDR3 bases: TGTGCCAGCAGCCAGCGGACCACGGGGGAAAAACTGTTTTTT.

The CDR3 DNA follows: TGTGCCAGCAGCCCAGAGGGAGTGTACTACGAGCAGTACTTC. Residues: CASSPEGVYYEQYF. J is TRBJ2-7 and V is TRBV2, with D possibly TRBD2 on 5 matching bases. Trimming removed 6 bases from V and 3 bases from J, with 15 bases in between. The CDR3 covers 14 residues. From germline, CDR1 is SNHLY and CDR2 FYNNEI.

The rearrangement uses TRBV18 and TRBJ1-1; D is ambiguous. Trimming removed 6 bases from V and 2 bases from J, with 10 bases in between. The CDR3 length is 13 residues. The germline V gene encodes CDR1 KGHSH and CDR2 LQKENI. The CDR3 DNA follows: TGTGCCAGCTCGAGGGCAGGAAACACTGAAGCTTTCTTT. It specifies CASSRAGNTEAFF.

The CDR3 region is CASSLGWSGRSYEQYF. CDR3 bases: TGTGCCAGCAGCTTAGGATGGAGCGGGAGGTCGTACGAGCAGTACTTC. The J gene is TRBJ2-7, the V gene TRBV7-6; TRBD2 agrees at 9 bases. Germline loops: CDR1 SGHVS, CDR2 FNYEAQ. Trimming at V came to 1 base and at J to 4 bases, leaving 8 bases not matched to a gene. The CDR3 length is 16 residues.

V is TRBV4-2 and J is TRBJ2-2; 9 bases fit TRBD1. The CDR3 loop spans 16 amino acids. CDR1 and CDR2 (germline): LGHNA, YNFKEQ. V lost 4 bases and J lost 2; bases outside the gene matches: 5. The chain's CDR3 is CASSPRGQGNTGELFF. The CDR3 DNA is TGTGCCAGCAGCCCCAGGGGACAGGGCAACACCGGGGAGCTGTTTTTT.